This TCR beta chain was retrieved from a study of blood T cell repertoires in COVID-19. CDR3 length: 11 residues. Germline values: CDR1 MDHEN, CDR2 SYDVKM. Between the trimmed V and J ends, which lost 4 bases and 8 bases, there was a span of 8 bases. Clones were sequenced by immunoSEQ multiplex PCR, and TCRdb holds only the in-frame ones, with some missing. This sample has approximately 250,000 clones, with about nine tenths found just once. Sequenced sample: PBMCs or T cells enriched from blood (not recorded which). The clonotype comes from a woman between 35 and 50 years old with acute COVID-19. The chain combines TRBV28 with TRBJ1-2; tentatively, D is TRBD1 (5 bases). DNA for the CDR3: TGTGCCAGCAGTTCGACAGTAGGCTACACCTTC. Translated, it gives CASSSTVGYTF.